This TCR beta chain was profiled in a study of CD8+ T cells in alopecia areata. Findings of the study overall: Many expanded lesional clones stayed in scalp and blood while on tofacitinib. Among the 100 top clones, expanded CD8+ clones, like scalp clonality, were significantly decreased by tofacitinib.

Concerning this clone itself: Antigen specificity is unknown.

RNA, once extracted, was reverse transcribed into cDNA for use as the sequencing template. TCRdb's copy holds only in-frame clones and misses some; the assay was immunoSEQ multiplex PCR. The sample lists approximately 210,000 clones, more than 55% occurring once. Sample treatment: oral pan-JAK inhibitor, 5-10 mg twice daily. Isolation of CD4+ and CD8+ T cells from PBMCs was achieved by sorting. The V and J ends lost 3 bases and 5 bases respectively, with 8 bases between them. Germline loops: CDR1 SGHDT, CDR2 YYEEEE. The CDR3 is 12 residues long. The genes are TRBV5-6 and TRBJ2-5, with D hard to call. The material sequenced was CD4+ T cells sorted from blood, taken at approximately week 42, from a patient treated with tofacitinib. The TCR was taken from a human donor with alopecia areata. CDR3 nucleotide sequence: TGTGCCAGCAGCTCCTGGTGGGAGACCCAGTACTTC. Its translation: CASSSWWETQYF.